These 26 T cell receptor beta chains originate from one sample sequenced in a study of blood T cell repertoires in COVID-19. The protocol was immunoSEQ multiplex PCR, while the TCRdb copy is restricted to in-frame clones and leaves out a portion. The sample carries over 350,000 clones, 75% to 90% recorded once. The specimen sequenced was peripheral blood. The origin of the receptors is a woman younger than 45 with active or convalescent COVID-19.

The sample holds a few counts of this clone. DNA of the CDR3: TGTGCCAGCAGCGTAGACCAGTATGGCTACACCTTC. It translates to CASSVDQYGYTF. This rearrangement joins TRBV9 to TRBJ1-2; D gene unclear. CDR1 is SGDLS, CDR2 YYNGEE, per germline. The CDR3 covers 12 residues. V lost 0 bases, J lost 5 bases, and 5 bases lay in between.

The V and J genes are TRBV6-1 and TRBJ1-5; TRBD1 matches at 7 bases. Germline loops: CDR1 MNHNS, CDR2 SASEGT. J was trimmed by 5 bases and V by 2 bases; bases with no gene match: 6. The CDR3 loop spans 15 amino acids. Here the CDR3 DNA reads TGTGCCAGCAGTGAATCCCGGGACAGTTATCAGCCCCAGCATTTT. Its protein is CASSESRDSYQPQHF.

This clone was found once. V gene TRBV10-3 combines with J gene TRBJ2-7; perhaps TRBD1 as D (5 bases). In germline, CDR1 is ENHRY, CDR2 SYGVKD. The CDR3 loop spans 13 amino acids. Between the trimmed V and J ends, which lost 4 bases and 4 bases, there was a span of 11 bases. The CDR3 nucleotides are TGTGCCATCAGTGTAGGAGACAGTTACGAGCAGTACTTC. Residues: CAISVGDSYEQYF.

A note on this clone: Relative to the germline gene, one junction end is altered; a read error may explain this. CDR3 sequence: CARSLGGGGSNQPQHF. CDR3 in DNA: TGCGCCCGCAGCCTGGGGGGGGGCGGTAGCAATCAGCCCCAGCATTTT. This chain links TRBV5-1 with TRBJ1-5, with D possibly TRBD1 on 6 matching bases. Germline CDR1 SGHRS, CDR2 YFSETQ. The CDR3 runs 16 residues.

The chain employs TRBV7-8 and TRBJ2-5, with a possible D match to TRBD1 (6 bases). In germline, CDR1 is SGHVS, CDR2 FQNEAQ. Trimming shortened V by 1 base and J by 3 bases, and 18 bases separated the two germline ends. The CDR3 consists of 17 residues. Here the CDR3 reads CASSLVILPGEKETQYF. The CDR3 DNA reads TGTGCCAGCAGCTTAGTTATCCTCCCAGGGGAAAAAGAGACCCAGTACTTC.

The J gene is TRBJ2-7, the V gene TRBV7-2; 10 nucleotides match TRBD1. J lost 5 bases, V lost 2 bases, and 6 bases had no gene match. The germline gives CDR1 SGHTA, CDR2 FQGNSA. The CDR3 covers 15 residues. CDR3 bases: TGTGCCAGCAGCTTACACAGGGACAGGGGCCACGAGCAGTACTTC. Translating gives CASSLHRDRGHEQYF.

This chain joins TRBV25-1 and TRBJ2-1; 9 bases line up with TRBD2. Germline CDR1 is MGHDK and CDR2 is SYGVNS. The CDR3 covers 16 residues. With 3 bases clipped from V and 5 bases from J, the junction kept 8 bases outside the gene matches. The CDR3 here is CASSDLRGRANNEQFF. Here the CDR3 DNA reads TGTGCCAGCAGTGACCTACGCGGGAGGGCCAACAATGAGCAGTTCTTC.

The CDR3 loop is CASSQPGQGNRKQYF. Written as DNA, the CDR3 is TGCGCCAGCAGCCAGCCGGGACAGGGGAATAGGAAGCAGTACTTC. The chain carries TRBV4-1 and TRBJ2-7; the match to TRBD1 covers 10 bases. V lost 3 bases, J lost 8 bases, and 10 bases stayed unmatched. Germline lookup yields CDR1 MGHRA and CDR2 YSYEKL. The CDR3 runs 15 residues.

The chain has TRBV10-3 and TRBJ2-3; 9 positions agree with TRBD2. The J segment lost 4 bases and the V segment lost 4 bases, leaving 6 bases of the junction unmatched. Germline values: CDR1 ENHRY, CDR2 SYGVKD. The CDR3 length is 15 residues. The CDR3 loop is CAISASSGSADTQYF. The CDR3 DNA sequence: TGTGCCATCAGTGCGAGTAGCGGGAGTGCAGATACGCAGTATTTT.

V gene TRBV5-1 combines with J gene TRBJ1-3; D is unclear. CDR1 SGHRS and CDR2 YFSETQ come from the germline V gene. With 4 bases removed from V and 0 bases from J, the gap between germline ends came to 8 bases. CDR3 size: 14 residues. The CDR3 DNA follows: TGCGCCAGCAGCGAGGGAGGCTCTGGAAACACCATATATTTT. Its protein is CASSEGGSGNTIYF.

This chain uses TRBV5-1 with TRBJ2-5, with 8 bases lining up with TRBD2. V trimming: 5 bases; J trimming: 2 bases; junction bases outside the gene matches: 5. The length of the CDR3 is 14 residues. Per germline, CDR1 SGHRS and CDR2 YFSETQ. The CDR3 is CASSLAGIQETQYF. In DNA, the CDR3 is TGCGCCAGCAGTTTAGCGGGGATACAAGAGACCCAGTACTTC.

The count of this clone is one. The rearrangement links TRBV5-1 to TRBJ2-2; TRBD1 is a possible D gene (8 bases). The CDR3 covers 14 residues. Trimming removed 7 bases from V and 2 bases from J, with 12 bases in between. The germline V gene has CDR1 SGHRS and CDR2 YFSETQ. The CDR3 is CASDRGLNTGELFF. Written as DNA, the CDR3 is TGCGCCAGCGACAGGGGACTAAACACCGGGGAGCTGTTTTTT.

This clone has a single count. Other DNA sequences within the sample encode an identical CDR3. The chain is built from TRBV27 and TRBJ2-7; D ambiguous. This CDR3 region has 13 residues. Germline CDR1 is MNHEY and CDR2 is SMNVEV (reference sequence). The V and J ends lost 3 bases and 0 bases respectively, with 6 bases between them. CDR3 sequence (DNA): TGTGCCAGCAGTTTTCTGAGCTCCTACGAGCAGTACTTC. Amino acids: CASSFLSSYEQYF.

The CDR3 is CASSWASGGYQPQHF. In DNA, the CDR3 is TGTGCCAGCAGTTGGGCCAGCGGGGGATATCAGCCCCAGCATTTT. The chain has TRBV6-5 and TRBJ1-5; possible D gene TRBD1, 5 bases. The germline V gene encodes CDR1 MNHEY and CDR2 SVGAGI. V shed 4 bases and J shed 5 bases, with 15 bases lying between them. The CDR3 runs to 15 residues.

The chain combines TRBV25-1 with TRBJ2-7, with 10 bases aligning to TRBD1. Germline V gives CDR1 MGHDK, CDR2 SYGVNS. The CDR3 length is 14 residues. Trimming at V came to 4 bases and at J to 2 bases, leaving 2 bases not matched to a gene. CDR3 DNA: TGTGCCAGCAGTGCGGGACAGGGGCCCTACGAGCAGTACTTC. It yields the protein CASSAGQGPYEQYF.

This chain connects TRBV3-1 (or the pseudogene TRBV3-2) to TRBJ2-7; D might be TRBD1 (6 bases). This CDR3 is built from 14 residues. Trimming cost V 3 bases and J 0 bases, with 9 bases left between them. Germline-derived CDR1 and CDR2 are LGHDT and YNNKEL (reference sequence). CDR3 DNA sequence: TGTGCCAGCAGCCAGGGGACATACTCCTACGAGCAGTACTTC. Protein sequence: CASSQGTYSYEQYF.

The count of this clone is one. The chain is built from TRBV12-3 or TRBV12-4 and TRBJ2-1; perhaps TRBD2 as D (5 bases). The CDR3 runs to 13 residues. The V and J ends lost 3 bases and 8 bases respectively, with 11 bases between them. The CDR3 sequence is CASSFLIAHEQFF. In nucleotides, the CDR3 is TGTGCCAGCAGTTTTTTGATAGCGCATGAGCAGTTCTTC.

The chain recombines TRBV29-1 with TRBJ2-2; the D is unclear. V lost 3 bases and J lost 4, with 9 bases in between. The CDR3 is 13 amino acids. The V gene's germline CDR1 is SQVTM and CDR2 ANQGSEA. The CDR3, as DNA: TGCAGCGTTGACCGCTCAGGCACCGGGGAGCTGTTTTTT. It yields the protein CSVDRSGTGELFF.

The gene calls are TRBV4-1 and TRBJ1-2; 8 positions match TRBD1. The CDR3 sequence is 15 residues long. Germline V gene data show CDR1 as MGHRA and CDR2 as YSYEKL. The V and J ends lost 4 bases and 0 bases, in that order; junction bases with no gene match: 4. CDR3 DNA sequence: TGCGCCAGCAGCCTCCGACAGGGGACTAACTATGGCTACACCTTC. This gives the protein CASSLRQGTNYGYTF.

This chain uses TRBV29-1 with TRBJ2-7; TRBD1 matches 9 bases. J lost 2 bases, V lost 7 bases, and 6 bases had no gene match. CDR1 and CDR2 from the germline V gene are SQVTM and ANQGSEA. This CDR3 contains 13 residues. The CDR3 DNA reads as TGCAGCGCACGGGACAGGGCCACCTACGAGCAGTACTTC. It yields the protein CSARDRATYEQYF.

The genes are TRBV5-4 and TRBJ2-5, with 13 bases that match TRBD2. V gave up 4 bases and J gave up 4 bases; unmatched junction bases: 7. This CDR3 spans 16 amino acids. Germline lookup yields CDR1 SGHNT and CDR2 YYREEE (reference sequence). This CDR3 is CASSPGGLAGVETQYF. Here the CDR3 DNA reads TGTGCCAGCAGCCCTGGTGGACTAGCGGGAGTAGAGACCCAGTACTTC.

As regards this clone: One junction end does not reproduce the germline sequence, and a read error may be involved. This rearrangement joins TRBV2 to TRBJ2-5; a possible D gene is TRBD1 (5 bases). CDR1 and CDR2 from the germline V gene are SNHLY and FYNNEI. The CDR3 has 12 residues. The CDR3 loop reads CASGENRWTQYF. DNA for the CDR3: TGTGCCAGCGGTGAGAACAGGTGGACCCAGTACTTC. The full variable domain, completed using reference TRBV2 and TRBJ2-5, is EPEVTQTPSHQVTQMGQEVILRCVPISNHLYFYWYRQILGQKVEFLVSFYNNEISEKSEIFDDQFSVERPDGSNFTLKIRSTKLEDSAMYFCASGENRWTQYFGPGTRLLVL.

The chain is built from TRBV7-2 and TRBJ2-2; possible D gene TRBD1, 5 bases. Trimming took 6 bases from V and 6 from J, leaving 14 bases between them. Germline CDR1 is SGHTA and CDR2 is FQGNSA. This CDR3 is 14 amino acids long. CDR3 protein: CASRTDSRAGELFF. The DNA of the CDR3 is TGTGCCAGCAGGACAGACAGTAGGGCCGGGGAGCTGTTTTTT.

The chain has TRBV4-1 and TRBJ1-6, with 10 positions matching TRBD1. Germline V lookup: CDR1 MGHRA, CDR2 YSYEKL. The CDR3 sequence is 18 residues long. V dropped 1 base and J dropped 9; count of bases not matched to a gene: 12. As DNA, the CDR3 is TGCGCCAGCAGCCAAGGTCACCATCCGGGACAGGGGACTTCACCCCTCCACTTT. Translated: CASSQGHHPGQGTSPLHF.

CDR3 in amino acids: CASNRGDGETQYF. The CDR3 nucleotides read TGTGCCAGCAACCGGGGTGATGGAGAGACCCAGTACTTC. The V and J genes are TRBV9 and TRBJ2-5; D is perhaps TRBD2 (5 bases). CDR1 and CDR2 from the germline V gene are SGDLS and YYNGEE. The V and J ends lost 6 bases and 4 bases respectively, with 13 bases between them. The CDR3 extends over 13 amino acids.

The chain carries TRBV18 and TRBJ2-5, with D possibly matching TRBD2 (5 bases). Germline CDR1 KGHSH, CDR2 LQKENI. CDR3 length equals 14 residues. The V and J ends lost 3 bases and 0 bases respectively, with 8 bases between them. CDR3 sequence reads: CASSPRGNQETQYF. The CDR3 DNA reads as TGTGCCAGCTCACCGCGAGGGAACCAAGAGACCCAGTACTTC.